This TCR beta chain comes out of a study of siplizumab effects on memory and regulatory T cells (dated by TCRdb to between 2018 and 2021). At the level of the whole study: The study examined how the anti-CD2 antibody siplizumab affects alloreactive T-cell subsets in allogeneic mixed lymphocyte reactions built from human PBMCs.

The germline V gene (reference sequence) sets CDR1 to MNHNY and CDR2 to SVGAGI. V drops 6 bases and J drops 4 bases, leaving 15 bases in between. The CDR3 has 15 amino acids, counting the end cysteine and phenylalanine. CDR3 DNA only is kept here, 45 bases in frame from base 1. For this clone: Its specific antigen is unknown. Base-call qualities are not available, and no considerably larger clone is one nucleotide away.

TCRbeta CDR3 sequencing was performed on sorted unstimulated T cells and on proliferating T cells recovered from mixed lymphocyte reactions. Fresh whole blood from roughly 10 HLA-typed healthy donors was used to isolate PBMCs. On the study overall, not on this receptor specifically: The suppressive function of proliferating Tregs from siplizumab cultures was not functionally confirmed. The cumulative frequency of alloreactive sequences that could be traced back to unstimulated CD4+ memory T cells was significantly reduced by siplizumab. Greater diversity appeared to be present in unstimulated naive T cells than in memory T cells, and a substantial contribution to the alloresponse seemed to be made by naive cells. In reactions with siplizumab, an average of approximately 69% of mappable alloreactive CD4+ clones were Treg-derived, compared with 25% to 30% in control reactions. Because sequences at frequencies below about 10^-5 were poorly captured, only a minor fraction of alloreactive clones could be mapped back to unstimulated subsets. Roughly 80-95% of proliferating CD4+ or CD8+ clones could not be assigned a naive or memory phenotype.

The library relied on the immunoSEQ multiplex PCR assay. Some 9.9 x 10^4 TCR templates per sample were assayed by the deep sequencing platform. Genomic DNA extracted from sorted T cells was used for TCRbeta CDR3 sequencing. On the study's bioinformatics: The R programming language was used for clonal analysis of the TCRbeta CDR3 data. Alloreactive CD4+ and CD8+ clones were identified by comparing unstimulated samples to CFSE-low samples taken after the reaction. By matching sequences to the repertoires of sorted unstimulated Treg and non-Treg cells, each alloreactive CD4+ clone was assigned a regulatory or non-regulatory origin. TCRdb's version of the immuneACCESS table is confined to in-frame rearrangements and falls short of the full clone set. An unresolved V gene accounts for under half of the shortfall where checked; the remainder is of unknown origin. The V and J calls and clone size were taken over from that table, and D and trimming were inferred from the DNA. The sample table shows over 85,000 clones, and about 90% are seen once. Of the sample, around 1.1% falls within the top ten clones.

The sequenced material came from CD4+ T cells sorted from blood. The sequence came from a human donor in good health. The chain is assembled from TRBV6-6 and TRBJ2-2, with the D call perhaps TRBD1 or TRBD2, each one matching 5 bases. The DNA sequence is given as TGTGCCAGCAGGGCCGGGACCCGGGGCACCGGGGAGCTGTTTTTT. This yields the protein CASRAGTRGTGELFF.